Following are 32 T cell receptor beta chains from one sample sequenced in a study of CD8 T cells in ankylosing spondylitis. TCRdb re-called the 5' RACE reads with MiXCR, one entry per CDR3 protein. The sample records around 220,000 distinct CDR3 sequences, 10% to 13% being singletons. The sequenced sample consisted of blood, either unsorted or a sorted T cell fraction (not recorded which). These receptors were collected from a male donor with ankylosing spondylitis or in good health (not recorded which).

There are many counts of this clonotype. The gene calls are TRBV11-1 and TRBJ2-2; TRBD2 agrees at 10 bases. The germline CDR1 and CDR2 sequences are SGHAT and FQDESV (reference sequence). The junction had 13 bases not matched to a gene; V was cut back by 8 bases and J by 1 base. CDR3 length: 18 amino acids. In nucleotides, the CDR3 is TGTGCCAGCCACCTCTCGTCTACTAGCGGGGTGAACACCGGGGAGCTGTTTTTT. Protein: CASHLSSTSGVNTGELFF. Full variable domain (outside the CDR3, taken from reference TRBV11-1 and TRBJ2-2): EAEVAQSPRYKITEKSQAVAFWCDPISGHATLYWYRQILGQGPELLVQFQDESVVDDSQLPKDRFSAERLKGVDSTLKIQPAELGDSAMYLCASHLSSTSGVNTGELFFGEGSRLTVL.

This clonotype showed up many times. V is TRBV2 and J is TRBJ2-7; 7 bases agree with TRBD2. Germline V gene lookup returns CDR1 SNHLY and CDR2 FYNNEI. The trim removed 6 bases at V and 0 bases at J, leaving 5 bases unmatched. This CDR3 spans 14 amino acids. CDR3 residues: CASSPPSGSYEQYF. In DNA form, the CDR3 reads TGTGCCAGCAGCCCACCTAGCGGCTCCTACGAGCAGTACTTC.

This clonotype has only a few counts. The genes are TRBV3-1 and TRBJ1-4, with 8 bases that match TRBD1. Trimming took 3 bases from V and 6 from J; bases not matched to a gene: 3. The CDR3 runs to 14 residues. CDR1 LGHDT and CDR2 YNNKEL come from the germline V gene (reference sequence). CDR3 nucleotides: TGTGCCAGCAGCCACACAGGGGGGGATGAAAAACTGTTTTTT. This gives the protein CASSHTGGDEKLFF.

This clonotype occurred many times. This rearrangement joins TRBV5-1 to TRBJ1-2, with D perhaps matching TRBD1 (5 bases). This CDR3 is 14 amino acids long. Germline lookup yields CDR1 SGHRS and CDR2 YFSETQ. V shed 3 bases and J shed 8 bases, with 17 bases lying between them. CDR3 sequence: CASSYPGTEEGYTF. The CDR3 bases are TGCGCCAGCAGCTATCCTGGGACGGAGGAGGGCTACACCTTC.

This clonotype was seen a few times. V usage is TRBV12-3 or TRBV12-4 and J usage is TRBJ2-6, with a weak D call TRBD1 (6 bases). V was cut by 4 bases and J by 0 bases, with 10 bases left in between. This CDR3 is 16 amino acids long. CDR3 sequence: CASSSTGYSGANVLTF. The CDR3 DNA follows: TGTGCCAGCAGTTCAACAGGGTACTCTGGGGCCAACGTCCTGACTTTC.

This clonotype was seen at least ten times. This chain uses TRBV7-2 with TRBJ2-3, with D possibly matching TRBD2 (7 bases). The CDR3 is made up of 14 amino acids. Trimming left V 7 bases short and J 5 bases short, with 16 bases between. Germline assignment: CDR1 SGHTA and CDR2 FQGNSA. As DNA, the CDR3 is TGTGCCAGCAACCTGGGGGGGGGGCGAGATACGCAGTATTTT. Translated, it gives CASNLGGGRDTQYF.

This clonotype was recorded many times. J is TRBJ2-2 and V is TRBV2; D possibly corresponds to TRBD1 (5 bases). The CDR3 runs to 15 residues. Germline V gene data show CDR1 as SNHLY and CDR2 as FYNNEI. Trimming left V 3 bases short and J 1 base short, with 9 bases between. The CDR3 nucleotides read TGTGCCAGCAGTGAGGTTGGACAGAACACCGGGGAGCTGTTTTTT. Translated: CASSEVGQNTGELFF.

This clonotype came up many times. The DNA of the CDR3 is TGTGCCAGCAGCTCTACACGACACACTGAAGCTTTCTTT. As protein: CASSSTRHTEAFF. V and J are TRBV3-1 and TRBJ1-1, with D uncertain. The V gene's germline CDR1 is LGHDT and CDR2 YNNKEL (reference sequence). The CDR3 has 13 residues. Trimming stripped 5 bases from V and 3 bases from J, with 10 bases between.

This clonotype was recorded a few times. This chain joins TRBV27 and TRBJ2-3; no clear D. The V and J ends lost 5 bases and 5 bases respectively, with 11 bases between them. The germline gives CDR1 MNHEY, CDR2 SMNVEV (reference sequence). The CDR3 contains 13 residues. The CDR3 region is CASSATMKDTQYF. The DNA of the CDR3 is TGTGCCAGCAGTGCGACCATGAAAGATACGCAGTATTTT.

Comments on this clonotype: A single base separates this from a much larger clone, so it may be a read error. CDR3: CAGTHARGPGNEQFF. Written as DNA, the CDR3 is TGTGCCGGCACCCACGCGCGGGGCCCCGGGAATGAGCAGTTCTTC. The chain links TRBV4-2 to TRBJ2-1, with D perhaps TRBD2 (6 bases). CDR3 length equals 15 residues. Trimming cost V 11 bases and J 7 bases, with 24 bases left between them. Germline assignment: CDR1 LGHNA and CDR2 YNFKEQ.

In this sample, this clonotype turned up a few times. The rearrangement uses TRBV20-1 and TRBJ1-3; TRBD1 might be the D (6 bases). The germline V and J ends were trimmed by 3 bases and 4 bases, with 13 bases remaining between them. The CDR3 sequence is 14 residues long. Germline assignment: CDR1 DFQATT and CDR2 SNEGSKA (reference sequence). The CDR3 bases are TGCAGTGCTAGCCAGCCAGGGGACGGAAACACCATATATTTT. It translates to CSASQPGDGNTIYF.

This clonotype has more than one count but fewer than ten. V usage is TRBV7-3 and J usage is TRBJ2-3, with D maybe TRBD2 (6 bases). The CDR3 has 13 residues. The germline gives CDR1 SGHTA, CDR2 FQGTGA. Trimming removed 8 bases at V and 2 bases at J, with 11 bases between. Here the CDR3 DNA reads TGTGCCAGCGGGCGGGGCCCCACAGATACGCAGTATTTT. It yields the protein CASGRGPTDTQYF.

The rearrangement joins TRBV5-1 to TRBJ2-5; 9 bases map to TRBD1. The CDR3 is 15 amino acids. CDR1 is SGHRS, CDR2 YFSETQ, per germline. J was trimmed by 5 bases and V by 1 base; bases with no gene match: 6. CDR3: CASSLWDRDSETQYF. CDR3 in DNA: TGCGCCAGCAGCTTGTGGGACAGGGATTCGGAGACCCAGTACTTC.

This sequence joins TRBV7-8 and TRBJ2-7; 15 positions agree with TRBD2. Germline V gene lookup returns CDR1 SGHVS and CDR2 FQNEAQ. The V and J ends lost 0 bases and 2 bases, in that order; junction bases with no gene match: 2. The CDR3 is made up of 17 amino acids. DNA of the CDR3: TGTGCCAGCAGCTTAGCTCGGACTAGCGGGGGGGCCTACGAGCAGTACTTC. Translated, it gives CASSLARTSGGAYEQYF.

This clonotype was observed many times. The chain recombines TRBV7-2 with TRBJ2-5; D remains ambiguous. V gave up 1 base and J gave up 3 bases, with 6 bases separating them. There are 13 residues in the CDR3. Germline assignment: CDR1 SGHTA and CDR2 FQGNSA. The CDR3 bases are TGTGCCAGCAGCTTAGAGGCCGAAGAGACCCAGTACTTC. It is translated as CASSLEAEETQYF.

This chain uses TRBV5-1 with TRBJ2-4, with D perhaps being TRBD1 or TRBD2 (5 bases each). CDR1 is SGHRS and CDR2 is YFSETQ in the germline V gene. V lost 1 base and J 1 base, leaving 12 bases between the germline ends. The CDR3 extends over 16 amino acids. The CDR3 DNA sequence: TGCGCCAGCAGCTTGCGGGGCCTCCCCGCCAAAAACATTCAGTACTTC. Its protein product is CASSLRGLPAKNIQYF.

The CDR3 protein is CASGTAGELFF. The CDR3 DNA is TGTGCCAGCGGGACAGCCGGGGAGCTGTTTTTT. The chain is built from TRBV6-1 and TRBJ2-2; 7 bases agree with TRBD1. Germline CDR1 and CDR2: MNHNS and SASEGT. CDR3 length: 11 residues. With V trimmed by 8 bases and J by 6 bases, 0 bases remained unmatched.

This clonotype was counted only a few times. This chain uses TRBV5-6 with TRBJ1-2; no clear D. In germline, CDR1 is SGHDT, CDR2 YYEEEE. Trimming shortened V by 1 base and J by 8 bases, and 9 bases separated the two germline ends. The length of the CDR3 is 12 residues. The CDR3 loop reads CASSLFLGGYTF. In DNA form, the CDR3 reads TGTGCCAGCAGCTTGTTTCTGGGCGGCTACACCTTC.

This clonotype was counted a few times. The rearrangement joins TRBV24-1 to TRBJ2-1; no firm D call. The CDR3 loop spans 12 amino acids. Germline V gene sequence: CDR1 KGHDR, CDR2 SFDVKD. Trimming took 6 bases from V and 3 from J, leaving 5 bases between them. Here the CDR3 DNA reads TGTGCCACCAGTTGGGGCTACAATGAGCAGTTCTTC. Translated: CATSWGYNEQFF.

This clonotype has only one observation. This may arise from a read error, as a much more abundant clone is one base away. V and J are TRBV5-1 and TRBJ2-3; the D gene is possibly TRBD1 (6 bases). Trimming left V 2 bases short and J 5 bases short, with 21 bases between. The CDR3 totals 17 residues. Germline V gene lookup returns CDR1 SGHRS and CDR2 YFSETQ. In DNA, the CDR3 is TGCGCCAGCAGCTTCGCAGGGGCCCCCCGCCGCATAGATACGCAGTATTTT. Amino acid sequence: CASSFAGAPRRIDTQYF. Together with reference TRBV5-1 and TRBJ2-3, the CDR3 gives the full variable domain: KAGVTQTPRYLIKTRGQQVTLSCSPISGHRSVSWYQQTPGQGLQFLFEYFSETQRNKGNFPGRFSGRQFSNSRSEMNVSTLELGDSALYLCASSFAGAPRRIDTQYFGPGTRLTVL.

This clonotype was recorded many times. The rearrangement links TRBV20-1 to TRBJ1-2, with D possibly TRBD1 on 5 matching bases. Germline-derived CDR1 and CDR2 are DFQATT and SNEGSKA (reference sequence). The CDR3 spans 14 residues. V was trimmed by 0 bases and J by 8 bases, leaving 16 bases between them. The CDR3, as DNA: TGCAGTGCTAGAGATCGCCAGGGCCTACGGGGCTACACCTTC. Its protein is CSARDRQGLRGYTF.

This clonotype was observed many times. As DNA, the CDR3 is TGCAGCGTCGGTGGGGGGGCTACGAACACCGGGGAGCTGTTTTTT. It specifies CSVGGGATNTGELFF. The chain joins TRBV29-1 to TRBJ2-2, with D possibly being TRBD2 (7 bases). The ends were cut back, 6 bases at V and 0 bases at J, with 14 bases in the middle. Germline CDR1 SQVTM, CDR2 ANQGSEA. There are 15 residues in the CDR3.

This clonotype was seen a handful of times. The chain recombines TRBV5-1 with TRBJ2-3; 15 nucleotides line up with TRBD2. V trimming: 4 bases; J trimming: 2 bases; junction bases outside the gene matches: 5. Germline V gives CDR1 SGHRS, CDR2 YFSETQ. This CDR3 comprises 17 residues. This CDR3 is CASSPGLAGGNTDTQYF. The CDR3 DNA reads TGCGCCAGCAGCCCGGGACTAGCGGGGGGAAACACAGATACGCAGTATTTT.

This clonotype was found a few times. The chain employs TRBV20-1 and TRBJ2-7; TRBD2 matches at 7 bases. Germline assignment: CDR1 DFQATT and CDR2 SNEGSKA (reference sequence). Losses at the gene ends were 3 bases for V and 3 bases for J; bases not matched to a gene: 5. CDR3 length: 13 amino acids. CDR3 sequence (DNA): TGCAGTGCTAGTAGCGGGCCCCGCTACGAGCAGTACTTC. This encodes CSASSGPRYEQYF.

This clonotype was counted only a few times. The chain combines TRBV7-3 with TRBJ1-1; D gene ambiguous. Trimming stripped 3 bases from V and 4 bases from J, with 9 bases between. Germline CDR1 is SGHTA and CDR2 is FQGTGA. This CDR3 is built from 13 residues. The CDR3 loop reads CASSLGFSTEAFF. The CDR3 region has the DNA TGTGCCAGCAGCTTGGGGTTTTCCACTGAAGCTTTCTTT.

This clonotype appeared many times. This chain connects TRBV5-1 to TRBJ2-2; 7 nucleotides line up with TRBD1. The CDR3 is 15 residues long. V was pared by 4 bases and J by 0 bases, with 3 bases of the junction left unmatched. CDR1 is SGHRS and CDR2 is YFSETQ in the germline V gene. The CDR3 protein is CASSTGTANTGELFF. The CDR3 DNA follows: TGCGCCAGCAGCACTGGGACAGCGAACACCGGGGAGCTGTTTTTT.

Here the CDR3 DNA reads TGTGCCAGCAGCCAAGCGCCCAGGGGGCAGGGTACCGGGGAGCTGTTTTTT. Translating it yields CASSQAPRGQGTGELFF. J is TRBJ2-2 and V is TRBV14; 8 bases agree with TRBD1. The length of the CDR3 is 17 residues. The germline V gene has CDR1 SGHDN and CDR2 FVKESK. J gave up 5 bases and V 1 base, and 9 bases lay outside the gene matches.

This clonotype was seen ten or more times. The chain employs TRBV7-3 and TRBJ2-1, with 7 bases matching TRBD2. Germline V gene lookup returns CDR1 SGHTA and CDR2 FQGTGA. The CDR3 is 15 amino acids. With V trimmed by 2 bases and J by 4 bases, 5 bases remained unmatched. Here the CDR3 reads CASSLESGEYNEQFF. The CDR3 DNA reads as TGTGCCAGCAGCTTAGAGAGCGGGGAGTACAATGAGCAGTTCTTC.

This clonotype was seen many times. The J gene is TRBJ1-4, the V gene TRBV7-2; D is possibly TRBD1 (6 bases). Per the germline V gene, CDR1 is SGHTA and CDR2 is FQGNSA. The CDR3 extends over 16 amino acids. V was clipped by 5 bases and J by 4 bases, with 17 bases between them. This CDR3 reads CASSPRGGGGNEKLFF. The CDR3 DNA follows: TGTGCCAGCAGCCCCCGAGGGGGGGGTGGTAATGAAAAACTGTTTTTT.

This clonotype was observed at least ten times. This chain connects TRBV5-6 to TRBJ2-1; D remains unclear. Trimming shortened V by 0 bases and J by 9 bases, and 13 bases separated the two germline ends. The germline CDR1 and CDR2 sequences are SGHDT and YYEEEE. The CDR3 loop spans 14 amino acids. CDR3 in amino acids: CASSLELRKREQFF. The DNA of the CDR3 is TGTGCCAGCAGCTTGGAACTCAGGAAACGTGAGCAGTTCTTC.

This clonotype was recorded at least ten times. This chain links TRBV5-4 with TRBJ2-3; D remains unclear. The CDR3 consists of 13 residues. Trimming took off 1 base at V and 4 bases at J, with 7 bases between the two ends. Germline V gene lookup returns CDR1 SGHNT and CDR2 YYREEE (reference sequence). CDR3 in amino acids: CASSLYDSDTQYF. The CDR3 DNA sequence: TGTGCCAGCAGCTTGTACGATTCAGATACGCAGTATTTT.

This clonotype was counted many times. The J gene is TRBJ1-2, the V gene TRBV5-1; D remains unclear. V dropped 4 bases and J dropped 4 bases, with 14 bases sitting between them. There are 14 residues in the CDR3. Per the germline V gene, CDR1 is SGHRS and CDR2 is YFSETQ. CDR3 in amino acids: CASSSTDGVYGYTF. Here the CDR3 DNA reads TGCGCCAGCAGCAGCACGGACGGAGTCTATGGCTACACCTTC.